Listed below are T cell receptor beta chains from one sample, sequenced in a study of blood T cell repertoires in COVID-19. Data came from immunoSEQ multiplex PCR; TCRdb stores just in-frame clones and leaves some out. This table has 200,000 to 300,000 clones, 84% appearing once. The sequenced sample consisted of peripheral blood. All receptors derive from a man in his sixties with acute or convalescent COVID-19. The CDR3 runs from the conserved cysteine through the conserved F or W. D genes are given only for firm matches. Clone sizes are given selectively: once, few, many, or a class where the clone is expanded.

D gene,clone size,J gene,V gene,CDR3 DNA,CDR3 protein
NA,NA,TRBJ1-3,TRBV5-4,TGTGCCTGGACGGTGGGAACAGGGACTGGAAACACCATATATTTT,CAWTVGTGTGNTIYF
TRBD2,NA,TRBJ2-7,TRBV19,TGTGCCAGCAAAACTAGCGGGAGGGCCTACGAGCAGTACTTC,CASKTSGRAYEQYF
TRBD2,NA,TRBJ2-5,TRBV11-2,TGTGCCAGCAGCTACCAAAGCGGGGGGGAGACCCAGTACTTC,CASSYQSGGETQYF
NA,NA,TRBJ1-3,TRBV3-1/TRBV3-2,TGTGCCAGCAGAACAGGGCGGAGAAACACCATATATTTT,CASRTGRRNTIYF
TRBD2,NA,TRBJ2-7,TRBV5-1,TGCGCCAGCAGGGGGGGACTAGACGAATTGTTCTCCTACGAGCAGTACTTC,CASRGGLDELFSYEQYF
TRBD1,NA,TRBJ2-7,TRBV16,TGTGCCAGCAGCCGACAGGGGTCCTCCTACGAGCAGTACTTC,CASSRQGSSYEQYF
TRBD2,once,TRBJ2-5,TRBV11-2,TGTGCCAGCAGCTTAGCGCTAGCGGGAGAGACCCAGTACTTC,CASSLALAGETQYF
TRBD2,NA,TRBJ2-2,TRBV24-1,TGTGCCACCAGTGGAGCGGGGAGGAACACCGGGGAGCTGTTTTTT,CATSGAGRNTGELFF
NA,NA,TRBJ1-2,TRBV6-2/TRBV6-3,TGTGCCAGCAGCGACGGACAGCTCTATGGCTACACCTTC,CASSDGQLYGYTF
NA,NA,TRBJ2-7,TRBV7-9,TGTGCCAGCAGCTTCGGTTCTATCTTTAGTACGACCAGGTACGAGCAGTACTTC,CASSFGSIFSTTRYEQYF
NA,NA,TRBJ1-2,TRBV7-3,TGTGCCAGCAGCGAGGACAGCGTAACTAACTATGGCTACACCTTC,CASSEDSVTNYGYTF
NA,NA,TRBJ1-2,TRBV28,TGTGCCAGCAGCCTACCCGGGACTATCGACTATGGCTACACCTTC,CASSLPGTIDYGYTF
NA,few,TRBJ2-3,TRBV9,TGTGCCAGCAGCGTAGTAGGGGCCGATACGCAGTATTTT,CASSVVGADTQYF
TRBD1,NA,TRBJ1-4,TRBV11-2,TGTGCCAGCAGCCCGGGACAGGGTAATGAAAAACTGTTTTTT,CASSPGQGNEKLFF
TRBD1,NA,TRBJ1-2,TRBV6-6,TGTGCCAGCAACCTCCCACGGGACAGGGTTTTAGGCTACACCTTC,CASNLPRDRVLGYTF
NA,NA,TRBJ1-2,TRBV5-6,TGTGCCAGCAGCCGCCGGGGGAATCCGATTATTGGCTACACCTTC,CASSRRGNPIIGYTF
NA,NA,TRBJ1-3,TRBV9,TGTGCCAGCAGCGTAGCGGGAGGACCTGGAAACACCATATATTTT,CASSVAGGPGNTIYF
TRBD1,NA,TRBJ1-5,TRBV5-6,TGTGCCAGCAGCCCTGGACAGGGTCTTCAGCCCCAGCATTTT,CASSPGQGLQPQHF
NA,NA,TRBJ1-1,TRBV13,TGTGCCAGCATACCACAGGGCCCCACGACTGAAGCTTTCTTT,CASIPQGPTTEAFF
TRBD1,NA,TRBJ1-5,TRBV6-2/TRBV6-3,TGTGCCAGCAGTTGGGACAGGAGCTATCAGCCCCAGCATTTT,CASSWDRSYQPQHF
TRBD2,NA,TRBJ2-7,TRBV6-2/TRBV6-3,TGTGCCAGCAGTTACTCGACTAGCGGGACGGGGGAGCAGTACTTC,CASSYSTSGTGEQYF
TRBD2,NA,TRBJ2-1,TRBV15,TGTGCCACCAGCAGAGCCGGGACTAGCGGGGGGGCAGGTGAGCAGTTCTTC,CATSRAGTSGGAGEQFF
TRBD2,few,TRBJ2-7,TRBV4-2,TGTGCCAGCAGCCAATCTCGGACTAGCGGCCTCCGGGCCTACGAGCAGTACTTC,CASSQSRTSGLRAYEQYF
TRBD1,NA,TRBJ2-7,TRBV10-3,TGTGCCACTAGGGACAGCACCACCGCTACGGAGCAGTACTTC,CATRDSTTATEQYF
NA,once,TRBJ2-2,TRBV7-3,TGTGCCAGCAGCTCCTTTACCGGGGAGCTGTTTTTT,CASSSFTGELFF
TRBD2,once,TRBJ2-5,TRBV7-3,TGTGCCAGCAGCTCTAGACTAGCGGGAGGGCCCAGGGAGACCCAGTACTTC,CASSSRLAGGPRETQYF
TRBD1,NA,TRBJ1-6,TRBV30,TGTGCCTGGAGCCTCGGGACAGGGGCGAATTCACCCCTCCACTTT,CAWSLGTGANSPLHF
NA,NA,TRBJ2-2,TRBV10-3,TGTGCCACCTCGGGACATACGAACACCGGGGAGCTGTTTTTT,CATSGHTNTGELFF